These 2 T cell receptor beta chains were sequenced from one sample in a study of shared clonotypes between healthy human individuals. Profiled with immunoSEQ multiplex PCR; TCRdb holds only in-frame clones, not every one. The sample lists fewer than 3 million clones, roughly 90% seen once, with approximately 0.4% in the top ten. Source material: naive CD4+ T cells from PBMCs. Subset defined: CD45RA+ positively selected. The source of these receptors is a man aged 18 to 30 in good health. Some clones in this sample may be carry-over from other donors' samples.

V gene TRBV18 combines with J gene TRBJ2-7; 9 bases are a match to TRBD2. Germline CDR1 KGHSH, CDR2 LQKENI. Trimming at V came to 5 bases and at J to 7 bases, leaving 15 bases not matched to a gene. This CDR3 region has 16 residues. This CDR3 is CASSIKRVEREEEQYF. CDR3 DNA sequence: TGTGCCAGCTCAATAAAGAGGGTCGAGCGGGAGGAGGAGCAGTACTTC.

CDR3 sequence reads: CSVLGQTQREQYF. The CDR3 nucleotides read TGCAGCGTACTGGGACAGACCCAACGAGAGCAGTACTTC. The genes are TRBV29-1 and TRBJ2-7, with 7 bases identical to TRBD1. Germline V gives CDR1 SQVTM, CDR2 ANQGSEA. Losses at the gene ends were 6 bases for V and 7 bases for J; bases not matched to a gene: 12. The CDR3 is made up of 13 amino acids.